The 29 T cell receptor beta chains presented below share a single source sample, sequenced in a study of immune cell composition in non-small cell lung cancer. Measured with immunoSEQ multiplex PCR; TCRdb has only the in-frame clones, and not every one. The sample has roughly 14,000 clones; roughly 69% are singletons. Sequencing was done on a sample of lung tumor tissue. The receptor source for this set is a human donor with non-small cell lung cancer.

The chain links TRBV2 to TRBJ2-3, with no clear D. Trimming stripped 6 bases from V and 1 base from J, with 11 bases between. Germline CDR1 and CDR2: SNHLY and FYNNEI. The CDR3 length is 14 residues. DNA for the CDR3: TGTGCCAGCAGGGGTCAGGTACGCACAGATACGCAGTATTTT. Translated: CASRGQVRTDTQYF.

The chain couples TRBV7-3 to TRBJ2-6; unclear D gene. The CDR3 is 16 residues long. V was trimmed by 3 bases and J by 0 bases, leaving 9 bases between them. Per the germline V gene, CDR1 is SGHTA and CDR2 is FQGTGA. CDR3 coding DNA: TGTGCCAGCAGCTTGTTAGAAAGCTCTGGGGCCAACGTCCTGACTTTC. Its translation is CASSLLESSGANVLTF.

The chain combines TRBV5-4 with TRBJ2-1; D not certain. The germline gives CDR1 SGHNT, CDR2 YYREEE (reference sequence). V lost 5 bases, J lost 4 bases, and 10 bases lay in between. This CDR3 has 13 amino acids. This chain's CDR3 is CASSLGLYNEQFF. The CDR3 coding sequence is TGTGCCAGCAGTCTCGGGTTATACAATGAGCAGTTCTTC.

V is TRBV7-3 and J is TRBJ2-2; 12 bases map to TRBD2. CDR1 is SGHTA, CDR2 FQGTGA, per germline. The CDR3 contains 16 residues. The V and J ends lost 5 bases and 1 base, in that order; junction bases with no gene match: 2. The CDR3 spells CASSVLAGGNTGELFF. CDR3 nucleotides: TGTGCCAGCAGCGTACTAGCGGGGGGGAACACCGGGGAGCTGTTTTTT.

The chain employs TRBV19 and TRBJ1-1, with D maybe TRBD1 (5 bases). V lost 7 bases to trimming and J lost 2 bases, with 20 bases between them. The CDR3 length is 16 residues. Per the germline V gene, CDR1 is LNHDA and CDR2 is SQIVND (reference sequence). In nucleotides, the CDR3 is TGTGCCAGTACACCCCGGTCAGGGTGGAGAAACACTGAAGCTTTCTTT. Translation: CASTPRSGWRNTEAFF.

This clone was seen a few times. The rearrangement joins TRBV2 to TRBJ1-3, with no clear D. Trimming removed 4 bases at V and 0 bases at J, with 7 bases between. The germline CDR1 and CDR2 sequences are SNHLY and FYNNEI. The CDR3 is made up of 14 amino acids. The CDR3 DNA is TGTGCCAGCAGTGTACCGAGCTCTGGAAACACCATATATTTT. Translation gives CASSVPSSGNTIYF.

J is TRBJ1-2 and V is TRBV5-1; TRBD1 agrees at 10 bases. Germline CDR1 and CDR2: SGHRS and YFSETQ. The trim removed 4 bases at V and 6 bases at J, leaving 9 bases unmatched. The CDR3 runs 15 residues. This chain's CDR3 is CASSPLGDRGDGYTF. The CDR3 DNA follows: TGCGCCAGCAGCCCACTTGGGGACAGGGGTGATGGCTACACCTTC.

The chain employs TRBV9 and TRBJ2-5, with TRBD2 identical over 8 bases. Unmatched junction bases numbered 10, after V lost 1 base and J lost 5 bases. CDR3 size: 16 residues. Germline V gene data show CDR1 as SGDLS and CDR2 as YYNGEE. Here the CDR3 reads CASSVYSGGGRETQYF. For the CDR3, the DNA is TGTGCCAGCAGCGTATATTCCGGGGGGGGCCGGGAGACCCAGTACTTC.

The chain recombines TRBV6-4 with TRBJ1-1, with TRBD1 as a possible D gene (5 bases). The CDR3 is made up of 13 amino acids. CDR1 is MRHNA, CDR2 SNTAGT, per germline. V gave up 5 bases and J gave up 2 bases, with 9 bases separating them. The chain's CDR3 is CASSRQINTEAFF. The CDR3 DNA sequence: TGTGCCAGCAGTCGACAGATTAACACTGAAGCTTTCTTT.

The rearrangement uses TRBV20-1 and TRBJ1-1; the match to TRBD1 covers 9 bases. CDR3 length equals 11 residues. V dropped 7 bases and J dropped 4; count of bases not matched to a gene: 1. Germline V gene lookup returns CDR1 DFQATT and CDR2 SNEGSKA (reference sequence). CDR3 in DNA: TGCAGTGTACAGGGGGCCACTGAAGCTTTCTTT. Protein product: CSVQGATEAFF.

The chain joins TRBV22-1 to TRBJ1-6; no check of the table's D call, TRBD1, against the DNA was made. TRBV22-1 is marked as a pseudogene. CDR3 size: 15 residues. The CDR3, as DNA: TGTCCTGGGAGCGCACGGGACAGCCATAATTCACCCCTCCACTTT. Its protein product is CPGSARDSHNSPLHF.

In DNA, the CDR3 is TGCGCCAGCAGCTTGGTTGGGGGCTTACACAATGAGCAGTTCTTC. It specifies CASSLVGGLHNEQFF. V usage is TRBV5-1 and J usage is TRBJ2-1, with a tentative D call TRBD1 (6 bases). The CDR3 has 15 amino acids. The V end was cut by 0 bases, the J end by 5 bases, with 12 bases between. Germline loops: CDR1 SGHRS, CDR2 YFSETQ.

The CDR3 bases are TGTGCCAGCAGCTTAGGTACCCTGGGGAGGGGCGATTCCTACGAGCAGTACTTC. It encodes CASSLGTLGRGDSYEQYF. The chain has TRBV7-9 and TRBJ2-7; 7 bases align to TRBD2. This CDR3 comprises 18 residues. The ends lost 1 base at V and 1 base at J; junction bases unmatched: 13. Germline CDR1 reads SEHNR; CDR2 reads FQNEAQ (reference sequence).

This chain connects TRBV11-2 to TRBJ2-2; 12 bases align to TRBD2. Germline V gene lookup returns CDR1 SGHAT and CDR2 FQNNGV. The CDR3 is 16 amino acids. The V gene end was trimmed by 2 bases and the J gene end by 7 bases; junction bases not matched to a gene: 5. The CDR3 here is CASSLLAGGLGGELFF. CDR3 coding DNA: TGTGCCAGCAGCTTACTAGCGGGGGGGCTGGGCGGGGAGCTGTTTTTT.

CDR3 sequence reads: CALRAGLNQPQHF. CDR3 nucleotides: TGTGCCCTCCGGGCAGGGTTGAACCAGCCCCAGCATTTT. This chain uses TRBV10-3 with TRBJ1-5; a weak D match, TRBD1 (5 bases). Trimming cost V 11 bases and J 7 bases, with 18 bases left between them. Germline V lookup: CDR1 ENHRY, CDR2 SYGVKD. The CDR3 length is 13 residues.

This chain joins TRBV2 and TRBJ2-1, with 8 bases aligning to TRBD1. The V gene's germline CDR1 is SNHLY and CDR2 FYNNEI. Trimming cost V 6 bases and J 3 bases; bases outside gene matches: 4. The CDR3 is 14 amino acids. The CDR3 is CASSRDRIYNEQFF. The CDR3 region has the DNA TGTGCCAGCAGCCGGGACAGGATCTACAATGAGCAGTTCTTC.

The chain is built from TRBV5-1 and TRBJ2-6, with D possibly matching TRBD1 (6 bases). CDR3 length: 14 amino acids. Trimming shortened V by 4 bases and J by 4 bases, and 9 bases separated the two germline ends. In germline, CDR1 is SGHRS, CDR2 YFSETQ. The CDR3 nucleotides read TGCGCCAGCAGCCTAGGGGGAGGGGCCAACGTCCTGACTTTC. It codes for CASSLGGGANVLTF.

V is TRBV6-4 and J is TRBJ2-1; TRBD1 is a possible D gene (6 bases). CDR1 and CDR2 (germline): MRHNA, SNTAGT. The CDR3 contains 15 residues. V gave up 6 bases and J gave up 6 bases, with 18 bases separating them. CDR3 loop: CASSGTWTEINEQFF. The CDR3 nucleotides read TGTGCCAGCAGCGGGACATGGACAGAGATCAATGAGCAGTTCTTC.

The CDR3 loop reads CASSSLDRGNDQPQHF. The CDR3 DNA reads TGTGCCAGCAGTTCTCTGGACAGGGGGAACGATCAGCCCCAGCATTTT. The chain is built from TRBV7-2 and TRBJ1-5; 10 nucleotides line up with TRBD1. Per the germline V gene, CDR1 is SGHTA and CDR2 is FQGNSA. Germline trimming cut 6 bases from V and 5 bases from J; bases unmatched to any gene: 10. This CDR3 has 16 amino acids.

The rearrangement uses TRBV4-3 and TRBJ2-6; D is possibly TRBD2 (5 bases). This CDR3 is built from 16 residues. The ends were cut back, 1 base at V and 0 bases at J, with 7 bases in the middle. Germline V gene lookup returns CDR1 LGHNA and CDR2 YSLEER. The CDR3 DNA reads TGCGCCAGCAGCCAAGCGGCGGGCTCTGGGGCCAACGTCCTGACTTTC. This gives the protein CASSQAAGSGANVLTF.

The CDR3 DNA reads as TGTGCCAGCAGCTTGGACAGCCACTATGGCTACACCTTC. Protein sequence: CASSLDSHYGYTF. The chain recombines TRBV5-5 with TRBJ1-2; D gene uncertain. The CDR3 consists of 13 residues. Trimming cost V 0 bases and J 3 bases, with 6 bases left between them. Per germline, CDR1 SGHKS and CDR2 YYEKEE (reference sequence).

This chain uses TRBV5-6 with TRBJ2-7; 8 nucleotides align to TRBD2. Germline V gives CDR1 SGHDT, CDR2 YYEEEE. The CDR3 is made up of 13 amino acids. V lost 0 bases, J lost 6 bases, and 2 bases stayed unmatched. The CDR3 protein is CASSLGLAGEQYF. The CDR3 DNA follows: TGTGCCAGCAGCTTGGGGCTAGCGGGCGAGCAGTACTTC.

This clone was seen a few times. The chain couples TRBV19 to TRBJ2-1; weak D call: TRBD1 (7 bases). CDR1 is LNHDA, CDR2 SQIVND, per germline (reference sequence). Trimming removed 5 bases at V and 7 bases at J, with 15 bases between. This CDR3 spans 14 amino acids. The CDR3 loop is CASSLLQGRNEQFF. Written as DNA, the CDR3 is TGTGCCAGTAGTCTTTTACAGGGGAGGAATGAGCAGTTCTTC. The variable domain in full, completed from reference TRBV19 and TRBJ2-1, reads DGGITQSPKYLFRKEGQNVTLSCEQNLNHDAMYWYRQDPGQGLRLIYYSQIVNDFQKGDIAEGYSVSREKKESFPLTVTSAQKNPTAFYLCASSLLQGRNEQFFGPGTRLTVL.

The chain joins TRBV4-2 to TRBJ2-1; 12 bases are shared with TRBD2. V gave up 1 base and J gave up 3 bases; unmatched junction bases: 1. The CDR3 runs to 16 residues. The V gene's germline CDR1 is LGHNA and CDR2 YNFKEQ. The CDR3 DNA reads as TGTGCCAGCAGCCAAGGACTAGCGGGAGACTACAATGAGCAGTTCTTC. Amino acids: CASSQGLAGDYNEQFF.

This chain joins TRBV28 and TRBJ2-5, with a possible D match to TRBD1 (5 bases). V lost 6 bases and J lost 1, with 15 bases in between. This CDR3 spans 15 amino acids. The germline CDR1 and CDR2 sequences are MDHEN and SYDVKM. The CDR3 protein is CASRTYTGFQETQYF. For the CDR3, the DNA is TGTGCCAGCAGGACCTATACAGGCTTCCAAGAGACCCAGTACTTC.

The chain combines TRBV9 with TRBJ1-2, with D possibly being TRBD1 (5 bases). The CDR3 contains 13 residues. Deletions cut 2 bases from V and 4 bases from J, with 9 bases between. Germline CDR1 and CDR2: SGDLS and YYNGEE. In DNA, the CDR3 is TGTGCCAGCAGCGTCCAGGGTAGCTATGGCTACACCTTC. Amino acids: CASSVQGSYGYTF.

This chain connects TRBV4-2 to TRBJ1-2; D call uncertain. Germline CDR1 and CDR2: LGHNA and YNFKEQ. This CDR3 is built from 14 residues. V dropped 1 base and J dropped 4 bases, with 10 bases sitting between them. The CDR3 reads CASSQVGGPYGYTF. CDR3 nucleotide sequence: TGTGCCAGCAGCCAAGTCGGAGGCCCCTATGGCTACACCTTC.

The chain couples TRBV13 to TRBJ1-2, with D unresolved. Between the trimmed V and J ends, which lost 5 bases and 5 bases, there was a span of 27 bases. The CDR3 is 18 residues long. Germline CDR1 reads PRHDT; CDR2 reads FYEKMQ (reference sequence). CDR3 DNA: TGTGCCAGCAGCCGCGCGTGGAGACGGCCGAGATCGTTTTATGGCTACACCTTC. Its protein product is CASSRAWRRPRSFYGYTF.

The chain recombines TRBV7-9 with TRBJ1-2; D is ambiguous. CDR3 length equals 14 residues. The V gene lost 4 bases and the J gene lost 4 bases, with 13 bases spanning the gap. CDR1 and CDR2 from the germline V gene are SEHNR and FQNEAQ (reference sequence). The CDR3 reads CASSSGAGLYGYTF. The CDR3, as DNA: TGTGCCAGCAGCTCGGGAGCAGGCCTCTATGGCTACACCTTC. The variable domain in full, with the rest retrieved from reference TRBV7-9 and TRBJ1-2, is DTGVSQNPRHKITKRGQNVTFRCDPISEHNRLYWYRQTLGQGPEFLTYFQNEAQLEKSRLLSDRFSAERPKGSFSTLEIQRTEQGDSAMYLCASSSGAGLYGYTFGSGTRLTVV.